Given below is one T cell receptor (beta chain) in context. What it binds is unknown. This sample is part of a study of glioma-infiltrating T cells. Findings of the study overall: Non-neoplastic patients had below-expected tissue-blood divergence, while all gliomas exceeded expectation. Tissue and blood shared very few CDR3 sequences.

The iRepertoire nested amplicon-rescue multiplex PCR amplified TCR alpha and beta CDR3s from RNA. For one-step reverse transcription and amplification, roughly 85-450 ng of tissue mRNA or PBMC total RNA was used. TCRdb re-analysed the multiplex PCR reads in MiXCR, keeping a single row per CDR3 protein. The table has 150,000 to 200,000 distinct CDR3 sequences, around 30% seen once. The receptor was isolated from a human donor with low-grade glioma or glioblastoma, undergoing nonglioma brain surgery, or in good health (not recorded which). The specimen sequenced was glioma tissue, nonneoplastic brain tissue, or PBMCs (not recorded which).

CDR3 region: CASSYPTRTPDTQYF. The CDR3 bases are TGTGCCAGCAGTTACCCGACCCGCACCCCGGATACGCAGTATTTT. The chain recombines TRBV6-2 or TRBV6-3 with TRBJ2-3; D is unresolved. Germline V gives CDR1 MNHEY, CDR2 SVGEGT. Between the trimmed V and J ends, which lost 2 bases and 6 bases, there was a span of 15 bases. The CDR3 runs to 15 residues.